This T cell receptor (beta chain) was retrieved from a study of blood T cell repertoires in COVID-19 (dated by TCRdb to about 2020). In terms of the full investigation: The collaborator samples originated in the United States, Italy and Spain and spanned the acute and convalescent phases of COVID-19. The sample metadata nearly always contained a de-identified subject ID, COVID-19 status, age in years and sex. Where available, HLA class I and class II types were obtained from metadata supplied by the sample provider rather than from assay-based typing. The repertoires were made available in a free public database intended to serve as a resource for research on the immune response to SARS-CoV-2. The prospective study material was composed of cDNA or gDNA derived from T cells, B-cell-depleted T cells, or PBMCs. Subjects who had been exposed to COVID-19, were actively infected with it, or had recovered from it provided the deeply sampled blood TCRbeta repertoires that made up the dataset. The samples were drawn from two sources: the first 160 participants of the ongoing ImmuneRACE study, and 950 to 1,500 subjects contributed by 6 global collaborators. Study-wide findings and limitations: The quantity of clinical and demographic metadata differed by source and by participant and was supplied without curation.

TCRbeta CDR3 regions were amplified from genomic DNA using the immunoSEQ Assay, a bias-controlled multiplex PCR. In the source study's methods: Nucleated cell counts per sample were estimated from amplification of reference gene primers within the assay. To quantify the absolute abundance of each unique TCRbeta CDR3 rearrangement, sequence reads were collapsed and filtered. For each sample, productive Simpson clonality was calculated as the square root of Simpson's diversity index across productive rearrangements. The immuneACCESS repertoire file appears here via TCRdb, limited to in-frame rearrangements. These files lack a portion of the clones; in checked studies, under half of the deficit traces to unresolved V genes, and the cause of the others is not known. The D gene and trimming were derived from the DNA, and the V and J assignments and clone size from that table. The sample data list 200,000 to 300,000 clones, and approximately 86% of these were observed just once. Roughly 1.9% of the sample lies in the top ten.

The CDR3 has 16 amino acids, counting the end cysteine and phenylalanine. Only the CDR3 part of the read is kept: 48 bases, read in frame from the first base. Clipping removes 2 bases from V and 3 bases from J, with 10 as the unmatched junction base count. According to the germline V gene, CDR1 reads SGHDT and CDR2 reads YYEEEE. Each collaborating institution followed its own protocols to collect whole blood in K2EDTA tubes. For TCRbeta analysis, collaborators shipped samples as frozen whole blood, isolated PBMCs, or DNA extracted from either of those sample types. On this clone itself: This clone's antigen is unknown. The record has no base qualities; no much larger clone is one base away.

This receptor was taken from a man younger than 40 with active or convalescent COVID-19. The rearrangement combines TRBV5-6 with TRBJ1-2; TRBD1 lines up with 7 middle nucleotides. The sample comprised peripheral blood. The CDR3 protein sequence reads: CASSFSPQGTDYGYTF. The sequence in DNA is TGTGCCAGCAGCTTTAGCCCCCAAGGGACAGACTATGGCTACACCTTC.